The 12 T cell receptor beta chains below all came from one sample that was sequenced in a study of cytomegalovirus exposure and HLA in healthy donors. The PCR was carried out with 60 Vbeta primers and 13 Jbeta primers. Generated by immunoSEQ multiplex PCR, the TCRdb table keeps only in-frame clones and is missing some. The data contain about 77,000 clones, about 80% of them seen just once; the ten biggest clones take up around 3.7%. The source material was PBMCs. The receptor source for this set is a man in his forties in good health and CMV-seronegative.

The CDR3 here is CASSQYYEQYF. The CDR3 nucleotides are TGTGCCAGCAGTCAGTACTACGAGCAGTACTTC. The V gene is TRBV28, the J gene TRBJ2-7, with D uncertain. Germline V gives CDR1 MDHEN, CDR2 SYDVKM. Trimming cost V 5 bases and J 3 bases, with 5 bases left between them. CDR3 length: 11 amino acids.

J is TRBJ2-2 and V is TRBV6-1; 15 nucleotides line up with TRBD2. The CDR3 sequence is 18 residues long. CDR1 and CDR2 (germline): MNHNS, SASEGT. V shed 4 bases, J shed 4 bases, and the junction held 7 bases outside the gene matches. In DNA form, the CDR3 reads TGTGCCAGCAGTGGAGGACTAGCGGGGGGGCGTGGCACCGGGGAGCTGTTTTTT. Protein product: CASSGGLAGGRGTGELFF.

The chain has TRBV20-1 and TRBJ2-1, with D perhaps TRBD2 (6 bases). The CDR3 length is 11 residues. Germline V gene sequence: CDR1 DFQATT, CDR2 SNEGSKA (reference sequence). V lost 4 bases and J 9 bases, leaving 10 bases between the germline ends. The CDR3 spells CSATPGGEQFF. CDR3 in DNA: TGCAGTGCTACCCCCGGGGGTGAGCAGTTCTTC.

The chain joins TRBV19 to TRBJ2-2, with 8 bases identical to TRBD2. Trimming cost V 5 bases and J 1 base; bases outside gene matches: 12. Per germline, CDR1 LNHDA and CDR2 SQIVND (reference sequence). The CDR3 extends over 18 amino acids. The CDR3 DNA reads as TGTGCCAGTAGTCCGGGGGGGGGATTTGGTAGGAACACCGGGGAGCTGTTTTTT. It is translated as CASSPGGGFGRNTGELFF.

The chain joins TRBV7-3 to TRBJ1-1; D is uncertain. V was shortened by 4 bases and J by 1 base, with 7 bases between the two germline ends. Germline values: CDR1 SGHTA, CDR2 FQGTGA. The CDR3 is 13 residues long. For the CDR3, the DNA is TGTGCCAGCAGCTCCCGTTCGAACACTGAAGCTTTCTTT. Protein product: CASSSRSNTEAFF.

Notes on this clone: The final CDR3 position lacks the conserved phenylalanine or tryptophan, pointing to a likely read error. This chain links TRBV5-1 with TRBJ2-2; TRBD1 agrees at 12 bases. The CDR3 runs 16 residues. V shed 1 base, J shed 6 bases, and the junction held 4 bases outside the gene matches. Germline loops: CDR1 SGHRS, CDR2 YFSETQ. DNA for the CDR3: TGCGCCAGCAGCTTGCCAGGGACAGGGGGCTCCGGGGAGCTGTTTTTG. It encodes CASSLPGTGGSGELFL.

This clone was detected a few times. CDR3 DNA: TGTGCCAGCAGCAACTTACCCCGACACTTCGATCAGCCCCAGCATTTT. It is translated as CASSNLPRHFDQPQHF. The chain is built from TRBV21-1 and TRBJ1-5; the table gives TRBD1 as D, unverified against the DNA. TRBV21-1 is a pseudogene locus. The CDR3 runs to 16 residues.

The chain couples TRBV4-2 to TRBJ2-1; 12 bases line up with TRBD2. V was clipped by 2 bases and J by 7 bases; unmatched bases: 6. Per germline, CDR1 LGHNA and CDR2 YNFKEQ. This CDR3 has 16 amino acids. The CDR3, as DNA: TGTGCCAGCAGCCAACCTAGCGGGGGGGCGGGGAATGAGCAGTTCTTC. It translates to CASSQPSGGAGNEQFF.

In regard to this clone: Mismatch with germline at one junction end may stem from a read error. The chain has TRBV7-7 and TRBJ2-1, with 8 bases fitting TRBD2. This CDR3 comprises 15 residues. Germline-derived CDR1 and CDR2 are SSHAT and FNYEAQ (reference sequence). DNA for the CDR3: TGTGCTAGCAGCTTAGATCGGGGGGGCCGGGGTGAGCAGTTCTTC. Its protein is CASSLDRGGRGEQFF.

V is TRBV6-4 and J is TRBJ2-2, with D possibly TRBD1 on 6 matching bases. Germline CDR1 and CDR2: MRHNA and SNTAGT. The CDR3 contains 14 residues. Trimming cost V 10 bases and J 4 bases, with 16 bases left between them. The CDR3 coding sequence is TGTGCCACTGGGGTGGGGGCTAGCACCGGGGAGCTGTTTTTT. This gives the protein CATGVGASTGELFF.

This clone was seen a few times. The chain couples TRBV14 to TRBJ2-4, with 9 bases aligning to TRBD1. The CDR3 is 16 residues long. From germline, CDR1 is SGHDN and CDR2 FVKESK. With 4 bases clipped from V and 3 bases from J, the junction kept 7 bases outside the gene matches. CDR3: CASSPGQGIVKNIQYF. CDR3 coding DNA: TGTGCCAGCAGCCCTGGACAGGGGATTGTCAAAAACATTCAGTACTTC.

V gene TRBV5-1 combines with J gene TRBJ2-5; D ambiguous. Germline V gene data show CDR1 as SGHRS and CDR2 as YFSETQ. This CDR3 is built from 11 residues. V was clipped by 2 bases and J by 5 bases, with 4 bases between them. The CDR3 loop reads CASSLRETQYF. The CDR3, as DNA: TGCGCCAGCAGCTTACGGGAGACCCAGTACTTC. The full variable domain, completed using reference TRBV5-1 and TRBJ2-5, is KAGVTQTPRYLIKTRGQQVTLSCSPISGHRSVSWYQQTPGQGLQFLFEYFSETQRNKGNFPGRFSGRQFSNSRSEMNVSTLELGDSALYLCASSLRETQYFGPGTRLLVL.